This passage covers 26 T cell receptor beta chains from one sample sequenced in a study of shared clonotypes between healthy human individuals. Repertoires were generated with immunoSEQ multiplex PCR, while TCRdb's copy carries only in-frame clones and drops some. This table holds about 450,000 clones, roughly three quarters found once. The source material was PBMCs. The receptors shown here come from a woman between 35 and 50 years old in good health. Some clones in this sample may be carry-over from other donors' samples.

The CDR3 nucleotides are TGCAGCGTTGAAAAGCAGAAGTTTGAGACCCAGTACTTC. This sequence encodes CSVEKQKFETQYF. This chain joins TRBV29-1 and TRBJ2-5; the D is unclear. The CDR3 has 13 residues. Germline CDR1 reads SQVTM; CDR2 reads ANQGSEA. Between the trimmed V and J ends, which lost 2 bases and 5 bases, there was a span of 12 bases.

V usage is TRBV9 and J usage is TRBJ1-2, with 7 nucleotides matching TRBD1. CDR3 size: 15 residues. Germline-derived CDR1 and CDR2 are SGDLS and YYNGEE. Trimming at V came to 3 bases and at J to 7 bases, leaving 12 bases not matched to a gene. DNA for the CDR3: TGTGCCAGCAGCGAAGGGGGCCGGGACGCCCTTGGCTACACCTTC. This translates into CASSEGGRDALGYTF.

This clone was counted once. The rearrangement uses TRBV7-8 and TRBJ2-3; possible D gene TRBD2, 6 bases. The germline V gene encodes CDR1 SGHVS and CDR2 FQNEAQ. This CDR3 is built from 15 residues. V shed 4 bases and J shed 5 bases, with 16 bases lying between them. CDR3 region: CASSSLGLARDTQYF. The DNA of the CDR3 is TGTGCCAGCAGCTCCTTGGGACTGGCTCGAGATACGCAGTATTTT.

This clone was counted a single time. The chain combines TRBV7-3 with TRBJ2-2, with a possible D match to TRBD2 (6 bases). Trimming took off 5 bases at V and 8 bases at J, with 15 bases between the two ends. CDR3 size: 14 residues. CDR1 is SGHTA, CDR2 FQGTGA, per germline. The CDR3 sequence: CASSPSRLAGELFF. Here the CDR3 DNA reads TGTGCCAGCAGCCCATCGAGGCTAGCGGGGGAGCTGTTTTTT.

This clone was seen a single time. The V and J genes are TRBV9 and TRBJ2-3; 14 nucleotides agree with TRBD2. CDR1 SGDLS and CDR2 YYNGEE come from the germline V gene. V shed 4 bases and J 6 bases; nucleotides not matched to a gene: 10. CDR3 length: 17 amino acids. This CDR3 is CASSTWGLAGEADTQYF. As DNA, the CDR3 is TGTGCCAGCAGCACATGGGGACTAGCGGGAGAGGCTGATACGCAGTATTTT.

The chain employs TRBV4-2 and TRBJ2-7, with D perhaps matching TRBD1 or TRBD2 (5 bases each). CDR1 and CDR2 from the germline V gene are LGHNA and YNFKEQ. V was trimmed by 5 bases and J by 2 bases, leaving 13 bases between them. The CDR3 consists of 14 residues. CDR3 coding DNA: TGTGCCAGCAGCGACACTCAGGGACCCTACGAGCAGTACTTC. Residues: CASSDTQGPYEQYF.

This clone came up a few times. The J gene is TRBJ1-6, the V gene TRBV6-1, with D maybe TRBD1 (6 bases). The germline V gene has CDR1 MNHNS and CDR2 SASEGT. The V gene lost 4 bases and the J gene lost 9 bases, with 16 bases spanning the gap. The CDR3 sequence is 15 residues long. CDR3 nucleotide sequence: TGTGCCAGCAGTGCAGGGGACGGCACCTCTTCACCCCTCCACTTT. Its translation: CASSAGDGTSSPLHF.

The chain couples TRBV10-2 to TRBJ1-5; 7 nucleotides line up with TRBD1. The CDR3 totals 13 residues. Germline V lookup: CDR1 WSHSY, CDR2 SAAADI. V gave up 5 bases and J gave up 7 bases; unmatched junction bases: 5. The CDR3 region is CASSQDRVQPQHF. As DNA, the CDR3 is TGCGCCAGCAGTCAAGACAGGGTACAGCCCCAGCATTTT.

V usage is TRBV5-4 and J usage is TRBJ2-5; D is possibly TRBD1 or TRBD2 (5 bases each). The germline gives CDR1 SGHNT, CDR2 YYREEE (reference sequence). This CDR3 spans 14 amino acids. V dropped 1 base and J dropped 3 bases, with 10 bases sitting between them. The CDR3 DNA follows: TGTGCCAGCAGCTTGCGTGGGGGTAAAGAGACCCAGTACTTC. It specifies CASSLRGGKETQYF. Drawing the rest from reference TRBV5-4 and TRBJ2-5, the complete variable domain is ETGVTQSPTHLIKTRGQQVTLRCSSQSGHNTVSWYQQALGQGPQFIFQYYREEENGRGNFPPRFSGLQFPNYSSELNVNALELDDSALYLCASSLRGGKETQYFGPGTRLLVL.

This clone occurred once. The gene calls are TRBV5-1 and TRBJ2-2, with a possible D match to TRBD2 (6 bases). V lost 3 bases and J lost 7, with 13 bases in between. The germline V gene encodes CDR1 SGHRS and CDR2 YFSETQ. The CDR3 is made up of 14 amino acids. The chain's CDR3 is CASSSPLRDGELFF. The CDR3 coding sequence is TGCGCCAGCAGCTCACCTCTGCGGGACGGGGAGCTGTTTTTT.

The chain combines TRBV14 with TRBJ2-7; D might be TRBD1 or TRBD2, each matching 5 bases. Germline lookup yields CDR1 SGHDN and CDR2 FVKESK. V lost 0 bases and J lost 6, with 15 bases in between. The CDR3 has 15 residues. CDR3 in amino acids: CASSQDGGLRGEQYF. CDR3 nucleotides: TGTGCCAGCAGCCAAGACGGAGGTCTGAGGGGCGAGCAGTACTTC. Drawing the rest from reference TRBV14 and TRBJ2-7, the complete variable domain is EAGVTQFPSHSVIEKGQTVTLRCDPISGHDNLYWYRRVMGKEIKFLLHFVKESKQDESGMPNNRFLAERTGGTYSTLKVQPAELEDSGVYFCASSQDGGLRGEQYFGPGTRLTVT.

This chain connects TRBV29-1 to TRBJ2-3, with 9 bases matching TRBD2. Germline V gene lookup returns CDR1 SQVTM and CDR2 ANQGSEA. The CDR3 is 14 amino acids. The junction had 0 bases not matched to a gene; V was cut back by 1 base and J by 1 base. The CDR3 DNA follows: TGCAGCGTTGAAGGGACTAGCGGCACAGATACGCAGTATTTT. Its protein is CSVEGTSGTDTQYF.

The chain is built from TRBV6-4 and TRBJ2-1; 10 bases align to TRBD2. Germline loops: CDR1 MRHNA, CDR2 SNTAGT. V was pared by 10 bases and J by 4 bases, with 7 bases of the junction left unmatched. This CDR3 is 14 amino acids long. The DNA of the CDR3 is TGTGCCACCCAAGCGGGAGGGCCTTACAATGAGCAGTTCTTC. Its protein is CATQAGGPYNEQFF.

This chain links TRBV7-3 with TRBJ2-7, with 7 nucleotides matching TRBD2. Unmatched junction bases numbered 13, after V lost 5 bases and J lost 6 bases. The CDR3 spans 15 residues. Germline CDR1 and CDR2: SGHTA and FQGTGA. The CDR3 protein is CASSPGTTRLGEQYF. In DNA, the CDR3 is TGTGCCAGCAGCCCGGGGACTACCCGCTTGGGCGAGCAGTACTTC.

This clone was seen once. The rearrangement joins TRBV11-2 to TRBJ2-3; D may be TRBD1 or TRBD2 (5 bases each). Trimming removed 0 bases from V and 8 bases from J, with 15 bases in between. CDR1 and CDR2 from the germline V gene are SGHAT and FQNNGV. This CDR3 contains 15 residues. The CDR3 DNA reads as TGTGCCAGCAGCTTAGAGGGGGAGAGTAGTTCTACGCAGTATTTT. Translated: CASSLEGESSSTQYF.

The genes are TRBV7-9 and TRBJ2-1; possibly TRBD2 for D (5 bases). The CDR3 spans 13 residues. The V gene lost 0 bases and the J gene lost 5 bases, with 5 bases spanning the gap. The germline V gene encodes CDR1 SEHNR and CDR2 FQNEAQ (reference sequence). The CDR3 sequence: CASSLASDNEQFF. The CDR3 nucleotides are TGTGCCAGCAGCTTAGCTAGCGACAATGAGCAGTTCTTC.

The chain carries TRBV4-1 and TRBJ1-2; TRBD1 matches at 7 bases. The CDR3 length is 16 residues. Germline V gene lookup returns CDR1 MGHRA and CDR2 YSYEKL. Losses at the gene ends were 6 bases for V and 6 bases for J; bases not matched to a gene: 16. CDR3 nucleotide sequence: TGCGCCAGCAGTCTCACAGGGGCCCAAGTTATAGATGGCTACACCTTC. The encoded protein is CASSLTGAQVIDGYTF.

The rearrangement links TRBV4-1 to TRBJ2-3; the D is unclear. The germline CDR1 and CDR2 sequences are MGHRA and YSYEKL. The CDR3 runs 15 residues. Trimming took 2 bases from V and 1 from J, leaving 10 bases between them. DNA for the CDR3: TGCGCCAGCAGCCAATGGGCTCGGGGCACAGATACGCAGTATTTT. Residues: CASSQWARGTDTQYF.

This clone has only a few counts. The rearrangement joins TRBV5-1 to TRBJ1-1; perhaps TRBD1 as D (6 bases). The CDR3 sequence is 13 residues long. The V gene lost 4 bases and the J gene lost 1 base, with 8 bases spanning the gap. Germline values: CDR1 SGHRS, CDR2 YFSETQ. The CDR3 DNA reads TGCGCCAGCAGCAGACAGGAGAACACTGAAGCTTTCTTT. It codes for CASSRQENTEAFF.

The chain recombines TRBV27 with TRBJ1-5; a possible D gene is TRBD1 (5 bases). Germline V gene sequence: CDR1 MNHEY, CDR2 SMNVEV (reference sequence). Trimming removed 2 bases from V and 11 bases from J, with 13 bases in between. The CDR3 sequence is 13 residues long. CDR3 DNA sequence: TGTGCCAGCAGTTTAAGGGGCCCCAGGGCCCAGCATTTT. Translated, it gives CASSLRGPRAQHF.

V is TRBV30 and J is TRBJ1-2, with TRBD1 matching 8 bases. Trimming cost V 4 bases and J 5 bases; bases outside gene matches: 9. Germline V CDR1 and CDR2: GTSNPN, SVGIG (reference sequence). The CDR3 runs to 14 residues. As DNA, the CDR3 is TGTGCCTGGAACTCAGGGGGCGTCGGTTATGGCTACACCTTC. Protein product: CAWNSGGVGYGYTF.

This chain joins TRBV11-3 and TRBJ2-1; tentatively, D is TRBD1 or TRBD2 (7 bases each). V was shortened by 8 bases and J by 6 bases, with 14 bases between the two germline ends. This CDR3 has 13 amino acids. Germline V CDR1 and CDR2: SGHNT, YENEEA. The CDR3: CASGFRGGNEQFF. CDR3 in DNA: TGTGCCAGCGGTTTCAGGGGGGGCAATGAGCAGTTCTTC.

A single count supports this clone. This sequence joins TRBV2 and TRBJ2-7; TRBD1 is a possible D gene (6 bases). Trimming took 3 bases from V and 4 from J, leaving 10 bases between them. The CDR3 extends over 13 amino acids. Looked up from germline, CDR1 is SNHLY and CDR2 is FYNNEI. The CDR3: CASSDGTTYEQYF. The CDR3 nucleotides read TGTGCCAGCAGTGATGGGACAACGTACGAGCAGTACTTC.

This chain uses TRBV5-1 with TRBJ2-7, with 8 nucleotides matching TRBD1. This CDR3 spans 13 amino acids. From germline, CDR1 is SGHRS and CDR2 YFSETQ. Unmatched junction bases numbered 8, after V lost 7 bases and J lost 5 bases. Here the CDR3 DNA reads TGCGCCAGCGCGAGGACAGGGCAACACGAGCAGTACTTC. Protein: CASARTGQHEQYF.

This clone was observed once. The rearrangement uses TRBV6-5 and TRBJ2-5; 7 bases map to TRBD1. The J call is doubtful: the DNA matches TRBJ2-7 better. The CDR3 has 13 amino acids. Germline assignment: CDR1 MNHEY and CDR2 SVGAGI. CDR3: CASRRQGSYEQYF. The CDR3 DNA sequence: TGTGCCAGCAGGCGACAGGGATCGTACGAGCAGTACTTC.

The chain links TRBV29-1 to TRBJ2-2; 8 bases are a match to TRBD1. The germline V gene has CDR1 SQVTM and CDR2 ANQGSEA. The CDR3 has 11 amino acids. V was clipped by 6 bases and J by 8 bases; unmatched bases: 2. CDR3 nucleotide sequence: TGCAGCGTCAACAGGGGGGGGGAGCTGTTTTTT. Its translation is CSVNRGGELFF.